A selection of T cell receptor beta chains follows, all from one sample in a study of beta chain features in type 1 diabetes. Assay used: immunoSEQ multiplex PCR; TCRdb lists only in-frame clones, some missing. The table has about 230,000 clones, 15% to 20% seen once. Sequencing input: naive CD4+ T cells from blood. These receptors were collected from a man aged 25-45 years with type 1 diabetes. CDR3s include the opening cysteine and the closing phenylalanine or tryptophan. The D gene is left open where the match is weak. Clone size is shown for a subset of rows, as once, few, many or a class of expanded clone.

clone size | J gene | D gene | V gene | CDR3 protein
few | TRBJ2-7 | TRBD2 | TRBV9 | CASSYAGTSAYEQYF
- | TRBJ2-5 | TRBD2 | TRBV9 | CASSVATGAGETQYF
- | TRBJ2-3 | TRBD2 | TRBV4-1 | CASSQVGRELADTQYF
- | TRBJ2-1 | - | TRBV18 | CASSPPTNEQFF
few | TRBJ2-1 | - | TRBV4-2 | CASSQEVGGREQFF
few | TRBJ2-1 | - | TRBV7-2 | CASSLDRLNEQFF
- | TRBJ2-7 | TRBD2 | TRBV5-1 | CASSLAGGKTYEQYF
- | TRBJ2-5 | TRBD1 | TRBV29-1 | CSVELHRGLREDQYF
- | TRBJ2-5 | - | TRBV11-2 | CASKSEETQYF
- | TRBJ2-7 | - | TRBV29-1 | CSAGMDEQYF
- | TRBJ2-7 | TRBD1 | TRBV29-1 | CSVVDRSVSYEQYF
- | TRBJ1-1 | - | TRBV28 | CASSLTGAAFF
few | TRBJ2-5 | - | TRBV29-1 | CSVDAPTRETQYF
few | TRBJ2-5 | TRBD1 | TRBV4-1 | CASSPGTGQETQYF
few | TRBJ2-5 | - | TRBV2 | CASSDRETQYF
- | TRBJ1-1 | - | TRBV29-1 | CSVMGRLMNTEAFF
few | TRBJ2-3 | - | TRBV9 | CASSVDQFTDTQYF
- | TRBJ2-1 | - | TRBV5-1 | CASSLAQGEQFF
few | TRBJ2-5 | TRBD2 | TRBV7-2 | CASSLSGGGPVETQYF
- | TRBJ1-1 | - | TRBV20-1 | CSAHRLEAFF
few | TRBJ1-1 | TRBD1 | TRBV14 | CASNRQGGTEAFF
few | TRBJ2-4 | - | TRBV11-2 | CASSPSQGHIQYF
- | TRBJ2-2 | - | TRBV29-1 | CSVANTGELFF
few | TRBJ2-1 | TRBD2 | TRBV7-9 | CASSLAGIYNEQFF
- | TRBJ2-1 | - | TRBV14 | CASSQDASYNEQFF
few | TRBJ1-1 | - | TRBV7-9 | CASSLGGHTEAFF
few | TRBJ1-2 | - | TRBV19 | CASSGNPANYGYTF
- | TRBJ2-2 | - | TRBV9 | CASSVRTANTGELFF
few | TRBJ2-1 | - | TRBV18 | CASSQPGTGYNEQFF
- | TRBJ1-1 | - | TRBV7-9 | CASSLVTGNTEAFF
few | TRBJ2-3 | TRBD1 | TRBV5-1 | CASSQGDRQSTDTQYF
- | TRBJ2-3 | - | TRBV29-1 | CSAGGTDTQYF
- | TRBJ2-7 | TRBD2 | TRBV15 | CATSRDLASGRMVF
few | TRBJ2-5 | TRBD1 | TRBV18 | CASSRQYSGTGEGETQYF
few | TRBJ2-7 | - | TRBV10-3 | CAISTSKGQYF
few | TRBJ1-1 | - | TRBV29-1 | CSVEASSGAFF
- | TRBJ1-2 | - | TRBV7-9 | CASSLWQGSGYTF
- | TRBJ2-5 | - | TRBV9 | CASSPRSKLRETQYF